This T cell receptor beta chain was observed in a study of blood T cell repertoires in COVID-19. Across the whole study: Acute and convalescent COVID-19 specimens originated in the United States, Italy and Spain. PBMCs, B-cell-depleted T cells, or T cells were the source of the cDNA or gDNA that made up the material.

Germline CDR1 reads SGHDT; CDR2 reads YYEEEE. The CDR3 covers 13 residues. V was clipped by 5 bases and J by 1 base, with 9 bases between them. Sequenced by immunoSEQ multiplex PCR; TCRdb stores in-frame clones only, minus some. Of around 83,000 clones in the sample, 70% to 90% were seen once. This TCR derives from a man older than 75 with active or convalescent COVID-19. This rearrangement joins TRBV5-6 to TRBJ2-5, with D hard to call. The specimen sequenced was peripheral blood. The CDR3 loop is CASSRGVQETQYF. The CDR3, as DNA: TGTGCCAGCAGTCGCGGAGTCCAAGAGACCCAGTACTTC.